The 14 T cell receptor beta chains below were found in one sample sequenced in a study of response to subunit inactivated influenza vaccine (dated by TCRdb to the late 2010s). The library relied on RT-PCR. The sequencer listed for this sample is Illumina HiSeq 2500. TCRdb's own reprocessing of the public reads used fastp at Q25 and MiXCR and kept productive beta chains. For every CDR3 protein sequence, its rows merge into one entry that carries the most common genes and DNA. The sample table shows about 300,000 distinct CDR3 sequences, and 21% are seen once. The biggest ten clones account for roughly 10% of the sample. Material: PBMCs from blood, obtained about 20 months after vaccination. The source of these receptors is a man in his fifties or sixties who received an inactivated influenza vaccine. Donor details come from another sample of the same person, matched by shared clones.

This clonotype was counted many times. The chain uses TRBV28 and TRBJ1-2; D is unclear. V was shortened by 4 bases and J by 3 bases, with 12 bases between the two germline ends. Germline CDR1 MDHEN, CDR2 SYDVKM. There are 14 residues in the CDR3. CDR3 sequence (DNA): TGTGCCAGCAGTTCCCCACCTGGGTACTATGGCTACACCTTC. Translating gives CASSSPPGYYGYTF.

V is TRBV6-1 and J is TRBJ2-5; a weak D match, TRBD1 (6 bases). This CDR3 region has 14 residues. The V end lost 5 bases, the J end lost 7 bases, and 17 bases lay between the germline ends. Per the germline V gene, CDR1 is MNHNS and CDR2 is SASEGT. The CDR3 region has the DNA TGTGCCAGCAGTAGGGACACGGCCCAATTGACCCAGTACTTC. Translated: CASSRDTAQLTQYF.

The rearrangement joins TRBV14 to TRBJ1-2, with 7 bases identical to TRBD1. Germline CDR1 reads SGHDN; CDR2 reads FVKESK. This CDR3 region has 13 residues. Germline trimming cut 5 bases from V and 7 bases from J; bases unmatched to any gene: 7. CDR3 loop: CASSFDRVTGYTF. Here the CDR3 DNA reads TGTGCCAGCAGCTTCGACAGGGTTACTGGCTACACCTTC.

The CDR3 DNA reads as TGTGCCAGCAGCTTCCGGACAGGTAGCAATCAGCCCCAGCATTTT. Its protein product is CASSFRTGSNQPQHF. The V and J genes are TRBV5-8 and TRBJ1-5, with 7 bases matching TRBD1. This CDR3 is 15 amino acids long. J lost 0 bases, V lost 2 bases, and 2 bases had no gene match. Germline CDR1 SGHTS, CDR2 YDEGEE.

CDR3 amino acids: CASSYKAGGSSDTQYF. CDR3 sequence (DNA): TGTGCCAGCAGTTACAAAGCGGGGGGAAGTAGCGATACGCAGTATTTT. This chain connects TRBV6-5 to TRBJ2-3; the match to TRBD2 covers 9 bases. The CDR3 loop spans 16 amino acids. V gave up 2 bases and J gave up 6 bases; unmatched junction bases: 9. In germline, CDR1 is MNHEY, CDR2 SVGAGI.

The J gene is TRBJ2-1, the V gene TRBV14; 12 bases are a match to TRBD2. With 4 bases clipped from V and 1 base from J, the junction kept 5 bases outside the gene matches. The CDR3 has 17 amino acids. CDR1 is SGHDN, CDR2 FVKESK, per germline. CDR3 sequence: CASSPGTSGWSYNEQFF. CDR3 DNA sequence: TGTGCCAGCAGCCCGGGGACTAGCGGGTGGTCCTACAATGAGCAGTTCTTC.

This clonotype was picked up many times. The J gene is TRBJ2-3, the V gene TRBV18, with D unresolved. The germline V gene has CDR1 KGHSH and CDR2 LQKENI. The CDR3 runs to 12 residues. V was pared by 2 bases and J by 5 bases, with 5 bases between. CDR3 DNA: TGTGCCAGCTCACCAGTGCGAGATACGCAGTATTTT. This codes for CASSPVRDTQYF.

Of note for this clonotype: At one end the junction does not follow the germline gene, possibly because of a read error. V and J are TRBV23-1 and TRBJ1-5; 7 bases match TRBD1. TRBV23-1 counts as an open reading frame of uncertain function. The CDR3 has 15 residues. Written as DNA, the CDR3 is TGCGCCAGCAGTCAATCGTGGCAGGGGGATCAGGCCCAGCATTTT. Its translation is CASSQSWQGDQAQHF.

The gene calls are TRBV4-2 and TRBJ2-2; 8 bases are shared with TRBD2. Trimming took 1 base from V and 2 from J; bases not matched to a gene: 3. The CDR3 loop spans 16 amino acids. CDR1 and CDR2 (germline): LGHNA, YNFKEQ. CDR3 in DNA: TGTGCCAGCAGCCAAGTACTAGCGGAAAACACCGGGGAGCTGTTTTTT. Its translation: CASSQVLAENTGELFF.

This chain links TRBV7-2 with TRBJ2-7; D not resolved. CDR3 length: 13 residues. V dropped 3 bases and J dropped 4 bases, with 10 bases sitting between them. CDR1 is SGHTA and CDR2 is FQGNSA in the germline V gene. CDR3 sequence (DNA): TGTGCCAGCAGCTTTTTGACATCATACGAGCAGTACTTC. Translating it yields CASSFLTSYEQYF.

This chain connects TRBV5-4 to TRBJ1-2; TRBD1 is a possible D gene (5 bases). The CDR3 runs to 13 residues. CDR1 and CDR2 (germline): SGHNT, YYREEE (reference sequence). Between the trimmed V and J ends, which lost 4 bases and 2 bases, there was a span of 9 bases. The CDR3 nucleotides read TGTGCCAGCAGCCAGGACATGAACTATGGCTACACCTTC. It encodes CASSQDMNYGYTF. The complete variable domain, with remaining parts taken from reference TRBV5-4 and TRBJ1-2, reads ETGVTQSPTHLIKTRGQQVTLRCSSQSGHNTVSWYQQALGQGPQFIFQYYREEENGRGNFPPRFSGLQFPNYSSELNVNALELDDSALYLCASSQDMNYGYTFGSGTRLTVV.

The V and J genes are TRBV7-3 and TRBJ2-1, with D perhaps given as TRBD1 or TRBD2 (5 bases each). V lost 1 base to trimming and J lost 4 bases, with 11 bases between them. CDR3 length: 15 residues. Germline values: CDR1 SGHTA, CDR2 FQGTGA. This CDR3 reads CASSLNPGPYNEQFF. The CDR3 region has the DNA TGTGCCAGCAGCTTAAACCCGGGACCTTACAATGAGCAGTTCTTC.

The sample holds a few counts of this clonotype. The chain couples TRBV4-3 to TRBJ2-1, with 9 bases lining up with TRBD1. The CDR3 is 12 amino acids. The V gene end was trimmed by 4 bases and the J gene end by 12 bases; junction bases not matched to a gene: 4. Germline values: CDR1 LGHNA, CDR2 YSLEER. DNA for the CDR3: TGCGCCAGCAGCCGAGACAGGGGGTGGCAGTTCTTC. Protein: CASSRDRGWQFF.

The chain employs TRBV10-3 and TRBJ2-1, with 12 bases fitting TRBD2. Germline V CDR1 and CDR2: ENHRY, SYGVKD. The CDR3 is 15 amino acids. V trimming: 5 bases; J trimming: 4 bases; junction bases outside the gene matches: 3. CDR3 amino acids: CAISSLAGGYNEQFF. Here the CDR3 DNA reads TGTGCCATCAGTAGTCTAGCGGGAGGGTACAATGAGCAGTTCTTC.